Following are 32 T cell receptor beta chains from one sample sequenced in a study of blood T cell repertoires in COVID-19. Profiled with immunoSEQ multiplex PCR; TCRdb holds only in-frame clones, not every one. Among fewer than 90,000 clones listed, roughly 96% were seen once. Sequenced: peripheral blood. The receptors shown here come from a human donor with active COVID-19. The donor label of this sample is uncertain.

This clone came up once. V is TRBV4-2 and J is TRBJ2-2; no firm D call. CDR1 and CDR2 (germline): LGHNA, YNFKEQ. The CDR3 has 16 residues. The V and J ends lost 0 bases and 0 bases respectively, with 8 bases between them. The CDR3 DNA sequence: TGTGCCAGCAGCCAAGAGGTAGCAGCGAACACCGGGGAGCTGTTTTTT. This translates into CASSQEVAANTGELFF.

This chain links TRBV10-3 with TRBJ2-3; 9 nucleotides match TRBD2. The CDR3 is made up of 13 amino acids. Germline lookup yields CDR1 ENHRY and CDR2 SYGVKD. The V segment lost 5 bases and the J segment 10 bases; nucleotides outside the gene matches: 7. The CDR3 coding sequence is TGTGCCATCAGTCAAATAGCGGGAGAAGCGCAGTATTTT. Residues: CAISQIAGEAQYF.

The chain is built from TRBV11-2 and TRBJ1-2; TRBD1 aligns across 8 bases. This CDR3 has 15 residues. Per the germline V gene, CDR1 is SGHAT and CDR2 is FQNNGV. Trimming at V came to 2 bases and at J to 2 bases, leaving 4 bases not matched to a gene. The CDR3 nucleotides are TGTGCCAGCAGCTTACTTCGACAGGGGAACTATGGCTACACCTTC. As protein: CASSLLRQGNYGYTF.

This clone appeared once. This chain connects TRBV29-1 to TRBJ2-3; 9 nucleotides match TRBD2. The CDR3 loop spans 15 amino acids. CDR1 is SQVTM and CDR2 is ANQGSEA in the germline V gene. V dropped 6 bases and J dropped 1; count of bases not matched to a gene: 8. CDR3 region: CSVPPASGGTDTQYF. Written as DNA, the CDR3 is TGCAGCGTGCCCCCGGCTAGCGGGGGCACAGATACGCAGTATTTT.

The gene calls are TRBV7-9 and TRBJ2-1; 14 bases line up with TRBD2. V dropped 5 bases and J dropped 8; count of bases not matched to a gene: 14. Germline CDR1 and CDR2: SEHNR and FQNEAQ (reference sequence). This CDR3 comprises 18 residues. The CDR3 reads CASSTIPGLAGVVDEQFF. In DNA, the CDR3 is TGTGCCAGCAGCACCATACCGGGACTAGCGGGAGTGGTGGATGAGCAGTTCTTC.

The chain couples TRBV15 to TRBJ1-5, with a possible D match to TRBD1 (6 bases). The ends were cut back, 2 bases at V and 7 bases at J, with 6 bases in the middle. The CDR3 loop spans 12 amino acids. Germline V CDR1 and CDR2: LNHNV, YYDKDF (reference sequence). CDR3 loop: CATSRQGQPQHF. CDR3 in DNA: TGTGCCACCAGCAGACAGGGGCAGCCCCAGCATTTT.

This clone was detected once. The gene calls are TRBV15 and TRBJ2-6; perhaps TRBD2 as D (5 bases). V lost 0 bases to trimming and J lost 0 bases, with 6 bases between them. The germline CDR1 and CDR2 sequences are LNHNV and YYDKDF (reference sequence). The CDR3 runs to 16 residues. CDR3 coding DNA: TGTGCCACCAGCAGAGATGGGAGCTCTGGGGCCAACGTCCTGACTTTC. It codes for CATSRDGSSGANVLTF. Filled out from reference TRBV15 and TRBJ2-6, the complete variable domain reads DAMVIQNPRYQVTQFGKPVTLSCSQTLNHNVMYWYQQKSSQAPKLLFHYYDKDFNNEADTPDNFQSRRPNTSFCFLDIRSPGLGDTAMYLCATSRDGSSGANVLTFGAGSRLTVL.

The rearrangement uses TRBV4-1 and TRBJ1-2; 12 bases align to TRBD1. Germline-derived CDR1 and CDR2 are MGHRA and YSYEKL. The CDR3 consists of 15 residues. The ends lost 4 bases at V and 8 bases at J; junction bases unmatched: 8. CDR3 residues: CASSLGQGAPLGYTF. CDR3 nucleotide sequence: TGCGCCAGCAGCCTGGGACAGGGGGCGCCCCTCGGCTACACCTTC.

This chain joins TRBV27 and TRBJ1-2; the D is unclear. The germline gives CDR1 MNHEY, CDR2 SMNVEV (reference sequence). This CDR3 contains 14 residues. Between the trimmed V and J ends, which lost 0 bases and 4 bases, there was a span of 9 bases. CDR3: CASSLSTRGYGYTF. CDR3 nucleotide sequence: TGTGCCAGCAGTTTATCTACGCGGGGCTATGGCTACACCTTC.

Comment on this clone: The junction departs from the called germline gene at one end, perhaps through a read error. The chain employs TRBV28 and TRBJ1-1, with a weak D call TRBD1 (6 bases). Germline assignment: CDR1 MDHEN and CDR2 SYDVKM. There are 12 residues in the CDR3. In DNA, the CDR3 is TGTGCCAGCAGTGTGGGGGCCACTGAAGTTTTCTTT. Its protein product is CASSVGATEVFF.

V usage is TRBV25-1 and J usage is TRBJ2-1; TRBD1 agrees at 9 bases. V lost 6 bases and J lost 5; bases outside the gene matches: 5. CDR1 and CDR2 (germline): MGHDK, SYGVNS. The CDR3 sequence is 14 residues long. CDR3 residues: CASSRDRAHNEQFF. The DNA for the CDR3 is TGTGCCAGCAGCAGGGACAGGGCCCACAATGAGCAGTTCTTC.

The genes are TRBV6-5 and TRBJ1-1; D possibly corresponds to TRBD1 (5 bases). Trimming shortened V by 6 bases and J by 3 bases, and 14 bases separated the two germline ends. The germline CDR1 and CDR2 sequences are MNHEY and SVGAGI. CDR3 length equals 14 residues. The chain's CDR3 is CASRSRAGDTEAFF. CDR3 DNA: TGTGCCAGCAGGAGTCGGGCGGGGGACACTGAAGCTTTCTTT.

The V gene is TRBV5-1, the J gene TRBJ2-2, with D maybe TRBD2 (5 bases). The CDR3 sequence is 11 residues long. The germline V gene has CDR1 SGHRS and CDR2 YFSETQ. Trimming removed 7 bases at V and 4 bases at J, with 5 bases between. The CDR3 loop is CASRGTGELFF. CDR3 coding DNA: TGCGCCAGCCGGGGCACCGGGGAGCTGTTTTTT.

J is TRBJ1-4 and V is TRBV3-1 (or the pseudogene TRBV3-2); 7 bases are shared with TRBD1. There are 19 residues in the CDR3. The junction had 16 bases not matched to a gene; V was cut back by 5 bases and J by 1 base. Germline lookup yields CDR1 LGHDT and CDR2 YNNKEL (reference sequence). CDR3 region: CASSYRQGKNFVTNEKLFF. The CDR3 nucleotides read TGTGCCAGCAGCTACCGACAGGGAAAAAATTTTGTAACTAATGAAAAACTGTTTTTT.

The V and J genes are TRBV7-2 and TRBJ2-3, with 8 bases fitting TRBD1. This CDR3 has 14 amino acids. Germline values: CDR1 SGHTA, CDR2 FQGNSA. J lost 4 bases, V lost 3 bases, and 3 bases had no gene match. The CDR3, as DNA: TGTGCCAGCAGCTTCTCAGGGGGCCCAGATACGCAGTATTTT. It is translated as CASSFSGGPDTQYF.

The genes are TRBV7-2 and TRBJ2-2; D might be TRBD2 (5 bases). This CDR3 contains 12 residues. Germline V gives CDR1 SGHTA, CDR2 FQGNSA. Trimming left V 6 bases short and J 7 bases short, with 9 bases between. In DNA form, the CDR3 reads TGTGCCAGCAGGCTTGGGAGCGGGGAGCTGTTTTTT. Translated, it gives CASRLGSGELFF.

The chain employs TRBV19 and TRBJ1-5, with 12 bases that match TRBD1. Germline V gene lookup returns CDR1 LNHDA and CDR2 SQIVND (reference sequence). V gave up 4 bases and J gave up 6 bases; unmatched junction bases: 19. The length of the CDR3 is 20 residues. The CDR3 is CASSTDRDRGRSVWFQPQHF. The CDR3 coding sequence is TGTGCCAGTAGTACCGATAGGGACAGGGGGCGCAGCGTATGGTTTCAGCCCCAGCATTTT. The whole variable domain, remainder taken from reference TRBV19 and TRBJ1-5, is DGGITQSPKYLFRKEGQNVTLSCEQNLNHDAMYWYRQDPGQGLRLIYYSQIVNDFQKGDIAEGYSVSREKKESFPLTVTSAQKNPTAFYLCASSTDRDRGRSVWFQPQHFGDGTRLSIL.

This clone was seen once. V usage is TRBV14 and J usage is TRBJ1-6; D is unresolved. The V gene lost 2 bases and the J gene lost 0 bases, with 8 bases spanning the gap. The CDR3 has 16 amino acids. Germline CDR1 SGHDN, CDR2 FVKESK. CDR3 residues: CASSQHPSSYNSPLHF. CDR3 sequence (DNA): TGTGCCAGCAGCCAACACCCGAGCTCCTATAATTCACCCCTCCACTTT.

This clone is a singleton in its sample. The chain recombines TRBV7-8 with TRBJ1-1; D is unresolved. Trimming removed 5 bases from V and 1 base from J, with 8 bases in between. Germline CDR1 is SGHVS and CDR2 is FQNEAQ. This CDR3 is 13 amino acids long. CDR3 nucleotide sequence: TGTGCCAGCAGCGTGAGACAGAACACTGAAGCTTTCTTT. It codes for CASSVRQNTEAFF.

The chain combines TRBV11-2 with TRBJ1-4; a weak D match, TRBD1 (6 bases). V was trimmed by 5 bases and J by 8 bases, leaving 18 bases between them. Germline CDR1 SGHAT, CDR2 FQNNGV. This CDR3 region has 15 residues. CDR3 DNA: TGTGCCAGCAGCCCGACACAGGGTATGGGAGAAAAACTGTTTTTT. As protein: CASSPTQGMGEKLFF.

CDR3 DNA sequence: TGTGCCAGCTCACCGCGCGGGGAAGAGACCCAGTACTTC. This encodes CASSPRGEETQYF. This rearrangement joins TRBV18 to TRBJ2-5; TRBD2 is a possible D gene (6 bases). V was pared by 3 bases and J by 3 bases, with 8 bases between. Germline V gives CDR1 KGHSH, CDR2 LQKENI. The length of the CDR3 is 13 residues.

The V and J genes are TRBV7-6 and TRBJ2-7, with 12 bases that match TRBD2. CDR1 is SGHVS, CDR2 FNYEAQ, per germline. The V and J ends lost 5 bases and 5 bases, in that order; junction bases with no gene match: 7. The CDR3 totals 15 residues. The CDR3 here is CASSALAGGRNEQYF. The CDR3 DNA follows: TGTGCCAGCAGCGCCCTAGCGGGAGGGAGAAACGAGCAGTACTTC.

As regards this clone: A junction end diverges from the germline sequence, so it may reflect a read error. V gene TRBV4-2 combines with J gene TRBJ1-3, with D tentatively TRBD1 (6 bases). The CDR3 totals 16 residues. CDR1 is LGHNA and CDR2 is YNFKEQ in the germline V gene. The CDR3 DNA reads TGTGCCAGCAGCCAATGGGGGCTCGACTCTGGTAACACCATATATTTT. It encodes CASSQWGLDSGNTIYF.

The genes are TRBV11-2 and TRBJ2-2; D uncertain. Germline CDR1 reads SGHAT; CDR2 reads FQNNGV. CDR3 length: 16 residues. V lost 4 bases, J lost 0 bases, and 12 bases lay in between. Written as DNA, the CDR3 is TGTGCCAGCAGCTCCCCTTGGCCCGCGAACACCGGGGAGCTGTTTTTT. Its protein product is CASSSPWPANTGELFF.

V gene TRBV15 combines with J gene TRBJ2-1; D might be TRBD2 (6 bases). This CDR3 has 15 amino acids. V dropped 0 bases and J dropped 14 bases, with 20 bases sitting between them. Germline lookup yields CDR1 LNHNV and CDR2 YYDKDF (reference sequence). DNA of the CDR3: TGTGCCACCAGCAGAGAGAACGTGGAGGGCCACGGGGAGTTCTTC. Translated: CATSRENVEGHGEFF.

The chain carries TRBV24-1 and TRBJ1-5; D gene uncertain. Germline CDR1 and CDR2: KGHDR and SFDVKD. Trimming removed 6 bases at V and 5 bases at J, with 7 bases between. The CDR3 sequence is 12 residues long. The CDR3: CATSNGDQPQHF. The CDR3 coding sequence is TGTGCCACCAGTAACGGAGATCAGCCCCAGCATTTT.

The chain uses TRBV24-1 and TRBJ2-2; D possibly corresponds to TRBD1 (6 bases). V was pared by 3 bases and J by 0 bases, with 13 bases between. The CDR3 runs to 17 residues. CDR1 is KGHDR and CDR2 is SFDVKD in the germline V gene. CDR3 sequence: CATSDTGLTANTGELFF. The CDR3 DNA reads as TGTGCCACCAGTGATACAGGGCTAACCGCGAACACCGGGGAGCTGTTTTTT.

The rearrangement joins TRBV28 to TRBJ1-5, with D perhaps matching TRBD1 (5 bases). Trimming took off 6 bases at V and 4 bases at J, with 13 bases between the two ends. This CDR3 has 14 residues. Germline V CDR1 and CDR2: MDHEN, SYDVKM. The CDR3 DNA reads TGTGCCAGCAGCCTACTCCAGGGAAATCAGCCCCAGCATTTT. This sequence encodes CASSLLQGNQPQHF.

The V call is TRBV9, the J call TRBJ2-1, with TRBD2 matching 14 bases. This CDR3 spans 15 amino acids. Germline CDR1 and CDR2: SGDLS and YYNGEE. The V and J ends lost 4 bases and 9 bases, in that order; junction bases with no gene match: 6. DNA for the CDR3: TGTGCCAGCAGCTCGGGACTAGCGGGAGCGGGTGAGCAGTTCTTC. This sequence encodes CASSSGLAGAGEQFF.

CDR3 in amino acids: CASSESPVGDYEQYF. For the CDR3, the DNA is TGTGCCAGCAGTGAGTCCCCGGTCGGGGACTACGAGCAGTACTTC. V gene TRBV6-1 combines with J gene TRBJ2-7; D is possibly TRBD2 (5 bases). Germline CDR1 MNHNS, CDR2 SASEGT. Trimming pared 3 bases from V and 3 bases from J, leaving 15 bases between. This CDR3 region has 15 residues.

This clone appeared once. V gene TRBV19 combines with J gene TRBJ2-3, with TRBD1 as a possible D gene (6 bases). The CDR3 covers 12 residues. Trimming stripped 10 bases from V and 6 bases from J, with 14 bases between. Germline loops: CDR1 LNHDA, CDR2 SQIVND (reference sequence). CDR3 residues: CATQGWLDTQYF. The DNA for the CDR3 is TGTGCCACCCAGGGGTGGCTGGATACGCAGTATTTT.

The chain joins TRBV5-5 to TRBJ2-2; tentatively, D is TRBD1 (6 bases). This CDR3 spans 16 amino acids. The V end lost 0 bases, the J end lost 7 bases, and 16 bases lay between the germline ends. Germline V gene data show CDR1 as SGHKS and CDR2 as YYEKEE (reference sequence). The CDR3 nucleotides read TGTGCCAGCAGCTTGGTACCAGGGGTGAATTACGGGGAGCTGTTTTTT. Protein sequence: CASSLVPGVNYGELFF.